The 5 T cell receptor beta chains presented below share a single source sample, sequenced in a study of patients and donors after allogeneic stem cell transplantation (dated by TCRdb to about 2020). Libraries came from RT-PCR. Data came from a NextSeq 550. The public reads were run again by TCRdb, first through fastp at Q25 and then through MiXCR, and only productive beta chains were kept. Rows with a matching CDR3 protein are joined into one entry that keeps the most common DNA and genes. This sample comprises around 240,000 distinct CDR3 sequences, approximately 14% of them detected only once. The leading ten clones occupy around a tenth of the sample. Sequenced sample: blood, either unsorted or a sorted T cell fraction (not recorded which). Source of these receptors: a human donor who was either an allogeneic HSCT recipient or a stem cell or donor lymphocyte infusion donor (not recorded which). It is not recorded whose cells these are; they may come from a transplant donor.

The CDR3 sequence: CSASRDRTNYGYTF. CDR3 nucleotide sequence: TGCAGCGCTTCCCGGGACAGGACTAACTATGGCTACACCTTC. The J gene is TRBJ1-2, the V gene TRBV29-1; 8 nucleotides align to TRBD1. This CDR3 contains 14 residues. Germline trimming cut 7 bases from V and 0 bases from J; bases unmatched to any gene: 7. Germline assignment: CDR1 SQVTM and CDR2 ANQGSEA.

This clonotype was recorded at least ten times. The chain uses TRBV7-9 and TRBJ2-5; D not resolved. Trimming removed 8 bases from V and 5 bases from J, with 6 bases in between. Per germline, CDR1 SEHNR and CDR2 FQNEAQ (reference sequence). The CDR3 loop spans 10 amino acids. This chain's CDR3 is CASHLETQYF. Here the CDR3 DNA reads TGTGCCAGCCATCTTGAGACCCAGTACTTC. Full variable domain (outside the CDR3, taken from reference TRBV7-9 and TRBJ2-5): DTGVSQNPRHKITKRGQNVTFRCDPISEHNRLYWYRQTLGQGPEFLTYFQNEAQLEKSRLLSDRFSAERPKGSFSTLEIQRTEQGDSAMYLCASHLETQYFGPGTRLLVL.

This clonotype appeared a few times. The genes are TRBV7-2 and TRBJ1-6; D gene uncertain. CDR1 SGHTA and CDR2 FQGNSA come from the germline V gene. The CDR3 extends over 16 amino acids. The ends were cut back, 7 bases at V and 0 bases at J, with 13 bases in the middle. The CDR3 here is CASNRWASSYNSPLHF. In DNA form, the CDR3 reads TGTGCCAGCAACCGATGGGCGAGCTCCTATAATTCACCCCTCCACTTT. Filled out from reference TRBV7-2 and TRBJ1-6, the complete variable domain reads GAGVSQSPSNKVTEKGKDVELRCDPISGHTALYWYRQSLGQGLEFLIYFQGNSAPDKSGLPSDRFSAERTGGSVSTLTIQRTQQEDSAVYLCASNRWASSYNSPLHFGNGTRLTVT.

The table lists this clonotype with many counts. The chain links TRBV3-1 to TRBJ1-1, with D perhaps TRBD1 (5 bases). The CDR3 contains 14 residues. Trimming took 6 bases from V and 3 from J, leaving 14 bases between them. CDR1 is LGHDT, CDR2 YNNKEL, per germline (reference sequence). The CDR3 nucleotides are TGTGCCAGCAGGTCCGACCCAGGGTACACTGAAGCTTTCTTT. As protein: CASRSDPGYTEAFF.

The chain links TRBV24-1 to TRBJ2-1, with a weak D call TRBD1 (6 bases). The germline V gene has CDR1 KGHDR and CDR2 SFDVKD. V lost 1 base and J lost 3, with 9 bases in between. The CDR3 covers 15 residues. The CDR3 region has the DNA TGTGCCACCAGTGATTTCGCGACAGGCTACAATGAGCAGTTCTTC. It codes for CATSDFATGYNEQFF.